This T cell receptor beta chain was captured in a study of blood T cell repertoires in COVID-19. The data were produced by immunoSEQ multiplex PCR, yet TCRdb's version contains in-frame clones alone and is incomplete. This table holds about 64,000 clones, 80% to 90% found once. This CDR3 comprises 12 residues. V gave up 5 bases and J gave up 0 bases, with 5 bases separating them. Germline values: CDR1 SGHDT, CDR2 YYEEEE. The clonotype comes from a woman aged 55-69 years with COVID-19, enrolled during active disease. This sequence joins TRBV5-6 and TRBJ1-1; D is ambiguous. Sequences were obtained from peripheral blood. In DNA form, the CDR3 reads TGTGCCAGCAGTTTCATGAACACTGAAGCTTTCTTT. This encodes CASSFMNTEAFF.